Included here is one TCR beta chain sequence, with context. Its matching antigen is unknown. Germline V CDR1 and CDR2: SGHDN, FVKESK. The length of the CDR3 is 15 residues. V dropped 4 bases and J dropped 1; count of bases not matched to a gene: 4. This sample is drawn from a study of T cells in localized non-small cell lung cancer. Study conclusions and caveats: Clonality peaked in uninvolved adjacent lung rather than tumor. The appearance of a median around 57 of the top 100 tumor clones was seen in adjacent lung. It remains possible that heterogeneity exists, since only one tumor region was sequenced. Longer survival (overall) was linked to higher T cell density in blood.

Measured with immunoSEQ multiplex PCR; TCRdb has only the in-frame clones, and not every one. The top ten hold less than 20% of the sample, which has tens of thousands of clones, roughly 75% seen once. The sample in question was PBMCs, obtained before any cancer treatment. The sequence was obtained from a man aged 35-69 years with stage II squamous cell lung carcinoma. This rearrangement joins TRBV14 to TRBJ2-5, with 9 bases that match TRBD1. CDR3 loop: CASSRDREGQETQYF. The CDR3 DNA reads as TGTGCCAGCAGCCGGGACAGGGAGGGCCAAGAGACCCAGTACTTC.